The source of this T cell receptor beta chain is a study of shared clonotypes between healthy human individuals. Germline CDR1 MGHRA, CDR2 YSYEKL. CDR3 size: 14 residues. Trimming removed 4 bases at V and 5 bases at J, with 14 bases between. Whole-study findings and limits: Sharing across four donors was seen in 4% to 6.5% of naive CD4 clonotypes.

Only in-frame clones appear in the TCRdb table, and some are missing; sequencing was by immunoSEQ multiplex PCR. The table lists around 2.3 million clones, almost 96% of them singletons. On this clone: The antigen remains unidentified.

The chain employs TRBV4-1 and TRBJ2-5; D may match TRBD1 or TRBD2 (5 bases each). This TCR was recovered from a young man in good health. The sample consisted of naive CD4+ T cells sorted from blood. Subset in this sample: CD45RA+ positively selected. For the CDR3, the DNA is TGCGCCAGCAGCCCATCCGGGACCTGGGAGACCCAGTACTTC. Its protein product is CASSPSGTWETQYF.